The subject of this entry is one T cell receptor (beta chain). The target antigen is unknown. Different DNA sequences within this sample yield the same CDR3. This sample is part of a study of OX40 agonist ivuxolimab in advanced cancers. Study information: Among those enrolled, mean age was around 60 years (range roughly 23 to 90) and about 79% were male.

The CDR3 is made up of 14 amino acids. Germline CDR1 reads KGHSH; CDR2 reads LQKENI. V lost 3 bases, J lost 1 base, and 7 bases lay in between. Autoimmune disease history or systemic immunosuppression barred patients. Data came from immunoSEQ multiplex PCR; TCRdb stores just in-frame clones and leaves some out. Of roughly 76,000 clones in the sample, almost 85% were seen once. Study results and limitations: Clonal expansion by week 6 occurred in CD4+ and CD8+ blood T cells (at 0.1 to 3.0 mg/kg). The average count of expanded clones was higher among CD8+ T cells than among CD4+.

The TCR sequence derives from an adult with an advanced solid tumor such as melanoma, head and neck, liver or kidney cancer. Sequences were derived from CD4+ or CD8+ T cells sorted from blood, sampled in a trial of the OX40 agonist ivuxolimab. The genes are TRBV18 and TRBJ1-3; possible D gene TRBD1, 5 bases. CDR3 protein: CASSPGLSGNTIYF. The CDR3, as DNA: TGTGCCAGCTCACCGGGACTATCTGGAAACACCATATATTTT.